The 14 T cell receptor beta chains in this list originate from one sample, sequenced in a study of beta chain features in type 1 diabetes. The isolated RNA, all of it, was reverse transcribed, so expressed TCRB transcripts were what got sequenced. Produced via immunoSEQ multiplex PCR; TCRdb's table is partial and in-frame only. The sample carries some 63,000 clones, about 61% recorded once. The specimen sequenced was Tregs from blood. The receptors derive from a woman aged 18-29 years in good health.

V usage is TRBV6-6 and J usage is TRBJ1-5; D remains ambiguous. CDR3 length: 12 amino acids. Germline V gene data show CDR1 as MNHNY and CDR2 as SVGAGI (reference sequence). V was cut by 8 bases and J by 6 bases, with 11 bases left in between. The CDR3, as DNA: TGTGCCAGCCGAGAGAGTACTCAGCCCCAGCATTTT. Translation gives CASRESTQPQHF.

This chain joins TRBV30 and TRBJ2-3; TRBD1 matches at 8 bases. This CDR3 comprises 13 residues. Germline CDR1 and CDR2: GTSNPN and SVGIG (reference sequence). J was trimmed by 2 bases and V by 7 bases; bases with no gene match: 5. CDR3 in DNA: TGTGCCTTCAACAGGGGGGACACAGATACGCAGTATTTT. This gives the protein CAFNRGDTDTQYF. The variable domain in full, with the rest retrieved from reference TRBV30 and TRBJ2-3, is SQTIHQWPATLVQPVGSPLSLECTVEGTSNPNLYWYRQAAGRGLQLLFYSVGIGQISSEVPQNLSASRPQDRQFILSSKKLLLSDSGFYLCAFNRGDTDTQYFGPGTRLTVL.

The chain couples TRBV9 to TRBJ2-2; 11 nucleotides agree with TRBD2. There are 15 residues in the CDR3. Trimming took 0 bases from V and 9 from J; bases not matched to a gene: 4. CDR1 SGDLS and CDR2 YYNGEE come from the germline V gene. CDR3 in amino acids: CASSVASSGRRELFF. DNA for the CDR3: TGTGCCAGCAGCGTAGCGTCTAGCGGGAGGAGGGAGCTGTTTTTT.

The V and J genes are TRBV30 and TRBJ2-1; 7 positions agree with TRBD1. The V and J ends lost 5 bases and 6 bases, in that order; junction bases with no gene match: 7. The CDR3 runs 13 residues. Germline CDR1 reads GTSNPN; CDR2 reads SVGIG (reference sequence). The CDR3 bases are TGTGCCTGGGCCCGACAGGGTTTCAATGAGCAGTTCTTC. Translated, it gives CAWARQGFNEQFF.

In its sample, this clone was seen a few times. The rearrangement uses TRBV4-1 and TRBJ1-3; 7 bases match TRBD1. Germline CDR1 is MGHRA and CDR2 is YSYEKL. This CDR3 spans 16 amino acids. The V gene end was trimmed by 5 bases and the J gene end by 2 bases; junction bases not matched to a gene: 9. The CDR3 DNA sequence: TGCGCCAGCAGCTGGACAGGTTCGGGAGCTGGAAACACCATATATTTT. It translates to CASSWTGSGAGNTIYF.

V is TRBV29-1 and J is TRBJ1-1, with D possibly matching TRBD1 (5 bases). This CDR3 has 13 residues. The germline V and J ends were trimmed by 5 bases and 2 bases, with 12 bases remaining between them. The germline gives CDR1 SQVTM, CDR2 ANQGSEA. The CDR3 loop is CSVQGLPNTEAFF. CDR3 nucleotide sequence: TGCAGCGTTCAGGGTCTGCCCAACACTGAAGCTTTCTTT. Supplemented by reference TRBV29-1 and TRBJ1-1, the full variable domain reads SAVISQKPSRDICQRGTSLTIQCQVDSQVTMMFWYRQQPGQSLTLIATANQGSEATYESGFVIDKFPISRPNLTFSTLTVSNMSPEDSSIYLCSVQGLPNTEAFFGQGTRLTVV.

The rearrangement joins TRBV11-2 to TRBJ1-2; TRBD1 agrees at 8 bases. V dropped 3 bases and J dropped 3; count of bases not matched to a gene: 0. From germline, CDR1 is SGHAT and CDR2 FQNNGV. The CDR3 runs 13 residues. The DNA of the CDR3 is TGTGCCAGCAGCTTGACAGGGGACTATGGCTACACCTTC. Its protein product is CASSLTGDYGYTF.

This clone was recorded a few times. The CDR3 nucleotides are TGTGCCATCAGGAACATTCCCGTGGATACGCAGTATTTT. It codes for CAIRNIPVDTQYF. J is TRBJ2-3 and V is TRBV10-3; no clear D gene. Germline V gives CDR1 ENHRY, CDR2 SYGVKD. Trimming took off 6 bases at V and 6 bases at J, with 13 bases between the two ends. The CDR3 spans 13 residues.

The rearrangement joins TRBV5-1 to TRBJ2-3, with D possibly TRBD2 on 5 matching bases. Germline V gives CDR1 SGHRS, CDR2 YFSETQ. Trimming took 5 bases from V and 2 from J, leaving 12 bases between them. The CDR3 is made up of 14 amino acids. DNA for the CDR3: TGCGCCAGCAGAAGAAGGGAGAACACAGATACGCAGTATTTT. Translation: CASRRRENTDTQYF.

The gene calls are TRBV7-3 and TRBJ2-7; D is perhaps TRBD1 (6 bases). Trimming took off 1 base at V and 3 bases at J, with 13 bases between the two ends. This CDR3 comprises 15 residues. Germline CDR1 is SGHTA and CDR2 is FQGTGA. The CDR3 spells CASSLSRGRGYEQYF. The CDR3 region has the DNA TGTGCCAGCAGCTTAAGTCGGGGCAGGGGCTACGAGCAGTACTTC.

This chain links TRBV6-5 with TRBJ1-1; D uncertain. The CDR3 extends over 15 amino acids. The germline V gene encodes CDR1 MNHEY and CDR2 SVGAGI. Trimming removed 0 bases at V and 4 bases at J, with 12 bases between. CDR3 region: CASSYSIPGITEAFF. DNA of the CDR3: TGTGCCAGCAGTTACTCGATACCCGGGATCACTGAAGCTTTCTTT.

This sequence joins TRBV11-1 and TRBJ1-1; 10 nucleotides agree with TRBD1. The length of the CDR3 is 15 residues. Trimming took 5 bases from V and 4 from J; bases not matched to a gene: 7. CDR1 and CDR2 from the germline V gene are SGHAT and FQDESV (reference sequence). The CDR3 sequence: CASSDGRTGGTEAFF. The CDR3 DNA reads as TGTGCCAGCAGCGATGGAAGGACAGGGGGCACTGAAGCTTTCTTT.

The V call is TRBV7-8, the J call TRBJ2-1, with D possibly matching TRBD1 (6 bases). The CDR3 has 20 amino acids. The V end was cut by 4 bases, the J end by 2 bases, with 27 bases between. Germline values: CDR1 SGHVS, CDR2 FQNEAQ. The CDR3 DNA reads as TGTGCCAGCAGCTCAGCGTGGTTGGACAGCCTATTCGGGGCCTACAATGAGCAGTTCTTC. Protein sequence: CASSSAWLDSLFGAYNEQFF.

The V gene is TRBV11-2, the J gene TRBJ1-1; D not certain. Trimming took 5 bases from V and 8 from J, leaving 24 bases between them. Germline V gene data show CDR1 as SGHAT and CDR2 as FQNNGV. This CDR3 comprises 16 residues. CDR3 DNA sequence: TGTGCCAGCAGCAATAGGCCGTCGAGGTTTTATCGGGAAGCTTTCTTT. Translated, it gives CASSNRPSRFYREAFF.